The rows below give T cell receptor beta chains drawn from one sample of a study of blood T cell repertoires in COVID-19. Sequenced by immunoSEQ multiplex PCR; TCRdb stores in-frame clones only, minus some. The data contain fewer than 350,000 clones, nearly 90% of them singletons. Sequencing used PBMCs or T cells enriched from blood (not recorded which). The receptors come from a woman aged 18-29 years with acute COVID-19. Each CDR3 is given with its conserved first and last residue. Fields, in order: clone size, J gene, D gene, V gene, CDR3 protein, CDR3 DNA. A D gene is named only where the DNA matches it firmly. For some rows the clone size is stated as once, few or many, or as a class when expanded; others skip it.

NA,TRBJ2-7,NA,TRBV11-2,CASSLETTYEQYF,TGTGCCAGCAGCTTAGAAACAACCTACGAGCAGTACTTC
many,TRBJ2-2,TRBD2,TRBV2,CARREGRTGELFF,TGTGCCAGACGGGAGGGCCGGACCGGGGAGCTGTTTTTT
NA,TRBJ1-1,TRBD1,TRBV19,CASSATGGNTEAFF,TGTGCCAGCAGCGCGACAGGGGGAAACACTGAAGCTTTCTTT
NA,TRBJ2-3,TRBD1,TRBV27,CASSSLQGDRDTQYF,TGTGCCAGCAGTTCTCTACAGGGGGACAGAGATACGCAGTATTTT
NA,TRBJ2-7,NA,TRBV14,CASSQDSGILREQYF,TGTGCCAGCAGCCAAGATTCAGGGATATTGCGCGAGCAGTACTTC
NA,TRBJ2-7,NA,TRBV7-9,CASSLSRGDEQYF,TGTGCCAGCAGCTTGTCCAGGGGGGACGAGCAGTACTTC
NA,TRBJ1-3,NA,TRBV5-1,CASSLAGSYLGNTIYF,TGCGCCAGCAGCTTGGCCGGGAGTTACTTGGGAAACACCATATATTTT
NA,TRBJ2-6,TRBD1,TRBV18,CASSPETGGRSGANVLTF,TGTGCCAGCTCACCTGAGACAGGGGGCAGGTCTGGGGCCAACGTCCTGACTTTC
NA,TRBJ1-2,NA,TRBV2,CASNIDGGRGGYTF,TGTGCCAGCAATATCGACGGAGGTAGAGGTGGCTACACCTTC
NA,TRBJ1-2,TRBD1,TRBV7-8,CASSLKTQGAYGYTF,TGTGCCAGCAGCCTAAAAACTCAGGGGGCGTATGGCTACACCTTC
NA,TRBJ2-5,NA,TRBV20-1,CSASELAPGWETQYF,TGCAGTGCTAGTGAACTAGCCCCAGGATGGGAGACCCAGTACTTC
NA,TRBJ2-7,NA,TRBV7-8,CASSLAGGGLGVQYF,TGTGCCAGCAGCTTAGCGGGGGGTGGTCTCGGGGTGCAGTACTTC
NA,TRBJ2-2,NA,TRBV11-2,CASSERPSQGTDTGELFF,TGTGCCAGCAGCGAACGCCCCTCACAGGGTACCGACACCGGGGAGCTGTTTTTT
NA,TRBJ2-1,NA,TRBV6-5,CASSYSRTGEQFF,TGTGCCAGCAGTTACTCACGGACTGGTGAGCAGTTCTTC
NA,TRBJ2-1,NA,TRBV10-3,CAISDRVQAEQFF,TGTGCCATCAGTGACAGGGTTCAGGCTGAGCAGTTCTTC
NA,TRBJ2-5,TRBD1,TRBV5-6,CASSYGTGQETQYF,TGTGCCAGCAGCTATGGGACAGGCCAAGAGACCCAGTACTTC
NA,TRBJ1-4,TRBD1,TRBV4-1,CASSQAGTGGEKLFF,TGCGCCAGCAGCCAGGCCGGGACAGGGGGTGAAAAACTGTTTTTT
once,TRBJ1-1,NA,TRBV7-9,CASSLVGGTTEAFF,TGTGCCAGCAGCTTAGTTGGGGGGACCACTGAAGCTTTCTTT
NA,TRBJ1-4,NA,TRBV7-8,CASRKDRHFKTNEKLFF,TGTGCCAGCAGAAAGGACAGACACTTTAAAACTAATGAAAAACTGTTTTTT
NA,TRBJ2-7,TRBD1,TRBV19,CASSTGQGGNKYEQYF,TGTGCCAGTAGTACTGGACAGGGGGGAAACAAATACGAGCAGTACTTC
NA,TRBJ2-6,NA,TRBV27,CASSPLGSGANVLTF,TGTGCCAGCAGTCCTCTCGGCTCTGGGGCCAACGTCCTGACTTTC
NA,TRBJ1-2,TRBD1,TRBV6-5,CASSYDREVYGYTF,TGTGCCAGCAGTTACGACAGGGAAGTCTATGGCTACACCTTC
NA,TRBJ1-2,TRBD1,TRBV25-1,CASSAAGTAVNYGYTF,TGTGCCAGCAGTGCCGCCGGGACAGCAGTAAACTATGGCTACACCTTC
NA,TRBJ2-7,NA,TRBV14,CASSQKPTSLPRSYEQYF,TGTGCCAGCAGCCAAAAACCAACTAGCTTACCCCGCTCCTACGAGCAGTACTTC
NA,TRBJ2-7,NA,TRBV10-3,CAISEVRDNSYEQYF,TGTGCCATCAGCGAGGTTCGGGACAATTCCTACGAGCAGTACTTC
once,TRBJ1-1,TRBD1,TRBV7-9,CASRYPGQGNTEAFF,TGTGCCAGCAGGTACCCTGGACAGGGGAACACTGAAGCTTTCTTT
NA,TRBJ1-1,NA,TRBV6-1,CASSDRVGGNTEAFF,TGTGCCAGCAGTGACCGGGTGGGGGGGAACACTGAAGCTTTCTTT
once,TRBJ2-7,NA,TRBV27,CASSLYQGPYEQYF,TGTGCCAGCAGTTTATATCAGGGGCCCTACGAGCAGTACTTC
NA,TRBJ2-4,NA,TRBV2,CASSEQVAKNIQYF,TGTGCCAGCAGTGAACAGGTAGCCAAAAACATTCAGTACTTC
NA,TRBJ2-1,NA,TRBV9,CASSSSGVSYNEQFF,TGTGCCAGCAGCAGTTCAGGGGTCTCCTACAATGAGCAGTTCTTC
NA,TRBJ2-1,TRBD2,TRBV4-3,CASSTRLAVYNEQFF,TGCGCCAGCAGCACCAGGCTAGCGGTCTACAATGAGCAGTTCTTC
NA,TRBJ2-7,TRBD1,TRBV19,CASRRDRGREQYF,TGTGCCAGTAGACGGGACAGGGGACGCGAGCAGTACTTC
NA,TRBJ2-1,NA,TRBV5-1,CASRRVYNEQFF,TGCGCCAGCAGGAGAGTCTACAATGAGCAGTTCTTC
NA,TRBJ2-5,TRBD1,TRBV10-3,CAISRQGGQETQYF,TGTGCCATCAGCAGACAGGGGGGGCAAGAGACCCAGTACTTC
NA,TRBJ1-6,NA,TRBV30,CAWSGNSPLHF,TGTGCATGGTCGGGGAATTCACCCCTCCACTTT
NA,TRBJ2-1,NA,TRBV4-2,CASSQGGRDGEQFF,TGTGCCAGCAGCCAAGGAGGTAGAGACGGTGAGCAGTTCTTC
NA,TRBJ2-2,TRBD1,TRBV7-9,CASSPGDRMNTGELFF,TGTGCCAGCAGCCCCGGGGACAGGATGAACACCGGGGAGCTGTTTTTT